This TCR beta chain was sequenced in a study of human T cells and chemical hapten exposure. Per the original methods: Sampled TCR counts reached a median of approximately 100,000 per sample, with values ranging from roughly 23,224 to 700,000. A single record per CDR3 protein comes from TCRdb applying MiXCR to the RACE reads. None of the V and J calls come from the authors' own analysis; TCRdb made them. The sample holds about 380,000 distinct CDR3 sequences, less than 6.5% seen once. The CDR3 extends over 15 amino acids. The germline V gene encodes CDR1 SGHAT and CDR2 FQDESV (reference sequence). V was clipped by 4 bases and J by 4 bases; unmatched bases: 8. Stated time point: pre-sensitization, week 0. Specified treatment: therapeutic diphenylcyclopropenone sensitization with weekly scalp DPC. The sample holds many counts of this clonotype.

The specimen was whole blood, collected in connection with sensitization to the hapten diphenylcyclopropenone (DPC). The receptor was isolated from a woman in her forties or fifties with alopecia areata. Some clones in this sample may be carry-over from other donors' samples. The chain couples TRBV11-1 to TRBJ2-5, with 8 positions matching TRBD2. CDR3 sequence (DNA): TGTGCCAGCAGCTCAAGCGGGGGCCCCCGAGAGACCCAGTACTTC. Translating gives CASSSSGGPRETQYF.